This T cell receptor (beta chain) emerged from a study of technical replicates of blood from a handful of donors. Clones were read by immunoSEQ multiplex PCR, and TCRdb kept only the in-frame ones, dropping some. The sample holds tens of thousands of clones, around 96% seen once. The CDR3 is 11 amino acids. Germline loops: CDR1 MNHEY, CDR2 SMNVEV (reference sequence). V gave up 2 bases and J gave up 7 bases, with 6 bases separating them. With respect to this clone: The identical CDR3 is also encoded by other nucleotide sequences in the sample.

The sequencing input was T cells isolated from PBMCs. This rearrangement joins TRBV27 to TRBJ2-7; D perhaps matches TRBD2 (5 bases). This sequence originates from a human donor in good health. The CDR3 sequence: CASSLGSEQYF. Written as DNA, the CDR3 is TGTGCCAGCAGTTTAGGGAGTGAGCAGTACTTC.